This entry describes one TCR beta chain. Assay used: immunoSEQ multiplex PCR; TCRdb lists only in-frame clones, some missing. The sample shows about 92,000 clones, 85% to 90% of them seen only once. This entry belongs to a study of glioma-infiltrating T cells after dendritic cell vaccination. Turning to the study itself: Autologous tumor lysate was loaded overnight onto monocyte-derived dendritic cells grown approximately seven days with IL-4 and GM-CSF. Patients received three intradermal dendritic cell vaccine injections at biweekly intervals.

The germline gives CDR1 MNHEY, CDR2 SVGAGI. The CDR3 spans 15 residues. V dropped 10 bases and J dropped 3; count of bases not matched to a gene: 12. Sequencing used blood, obtained before dendritic cell vaccination. The V gene is TRBV6-5, the J gene TRBJ2-7, with TRBD1 matching 10 bases. This receptor was identified in a human donor with glioblastoma. The CDR3 here is CATSRDRGSGYEQYF. Here the CDR3 DNA reads TGTGCCACGTCCCGGGACAGGGGATCTGGCTACGAGCAGTACTTC.